What follows describes a single T cell receptor beta chain. Its target is unknown. The record originates from a study of radiation and T cells in renal cell carcinoma. Points from the study as a whole: Baseline intratumoral clonotype presence is unknown without pretreatment biopsies.

This CDR3 comprises 15 residues. Trimming cost V 4 bases and J 2 bases, with 13 bases left between them. The V gene's germline CDR1 is SGDLS and CDR2 YYNGEE. Time point noted: blood 4 weeks post-SBRT, at nephrectomy. Sample treatment: 15 Gy SBRT to primary tumor, nephrectomy 4 weeks later. Generated by immunoSEQ multiplex PCR, the TCRdb table keeps only in-frame clones and is missing some. The table includes 130,000 to 150,000 clones, around nine tenths detected once. The chain uses TRBV9 and TRBJ1-5; D is undetermined. This sample comprised blood, obtained from a patient whose treatment included radiotherapy and nephrectomy. The TCR comes from a woman in her 50s with renal cell carcinoma. CDR3 bases: TGTGCCAGCAGCACCTCAGACCTGGGCAATCAGCCCCAGCATTTT. This codes for CASSTSDLGNQPQHF.